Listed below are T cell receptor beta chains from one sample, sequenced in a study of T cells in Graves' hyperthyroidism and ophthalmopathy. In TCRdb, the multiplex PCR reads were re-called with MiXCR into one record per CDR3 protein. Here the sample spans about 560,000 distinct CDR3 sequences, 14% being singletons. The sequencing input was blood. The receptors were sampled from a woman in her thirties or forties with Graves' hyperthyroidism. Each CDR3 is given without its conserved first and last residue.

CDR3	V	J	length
ASSLSRGWEGEQF	TRBV5-4	TRBJ2-1	13
ASSYYFTGELF	TRBV6-5	TRBJ2-2	11
SAVDGAYEQY	TRBV20-1	TRBJ2-7	10
ASSLGTSGAYEQY	TRBV5-1	TRBJ2-7	13
ASSPSPGQGAETQY	TRBV18	TRBJ2-5	14
ASSQGGQATNQPQH	TRBV3-1	TRBJ1-5	14
ASSFSGDADTQY	TRBV27	TRBJ2-3	12
ASRGFSLSTDTQY	TRBV6-1	TRBJ2-3	13
AASWGPDQPQH	TRBV28	TRBJ1-5	11
ASSPLGTSGRGTDTQC	TRBV7-2	TRBJ2-3	16
ASSFATGLGETQY	TRBV11-2	TRBJ2-5	13
ASSPEGGWPDTQY	TRBV18	TRBJ2-3	13
SARDPTSAGTNTGELF	TRBV20-1	TRBJ2-2	16
ASSEAFFSSSGNTIY	TRBV6-1	TRBJ1-3	15
ASSSGRGGLNSNQPQH	TRBV27	TRBJ1-5	16
SARPVAGGSGETQY	TRBV20-1	TRBJ2-5	14
ASSARLAGGIDTQY	TRBV12-3/TRBV12-4	TRBJ2-3	14
ASTPAVLLGNTEAF	TRBV28	TRBJ1-1	14
ASRTGRPQTVGDTQY	TRBV6-1	TRBJ2-3	15
ASSLTANSYNEQF	TRBV5-1	TRBJ2-1	13
SARDKQPRRGYNEQF	TRBV20-1	TRBJ2-1	15
ASLAKLFGNTIY	TRBV12-3/TRBV12-4	TRBJ1-3	12
ASTETGPGNTIY	TRBV6-2/TRBV6-3	TRBJ1-3	12
ASSEDGLAANYEQY	TRBV10-1	TRBJ2-7	14
ASSLGSSPLVPGELF	TRBV11-2	TRBJ2-2	15
ASGLGAFSYNEQF	TRBV12-5	TRBJ2-1	13
ASRFTREPFSGANVLT	TRBV5-1	TRBJ2-6	16
AIRPTNTEAF	TRBV10-3	TRBJ1-1	10
ASSQADGDTEAF	TRBV3-1	TRBJ1-1	12
ASSPESGQGIGNQPQH	TRBV2	TRBJ1-5	16
ASSYGGNQPQH	TRBV6-2/TRBV6-3	TRBJ1-5	11